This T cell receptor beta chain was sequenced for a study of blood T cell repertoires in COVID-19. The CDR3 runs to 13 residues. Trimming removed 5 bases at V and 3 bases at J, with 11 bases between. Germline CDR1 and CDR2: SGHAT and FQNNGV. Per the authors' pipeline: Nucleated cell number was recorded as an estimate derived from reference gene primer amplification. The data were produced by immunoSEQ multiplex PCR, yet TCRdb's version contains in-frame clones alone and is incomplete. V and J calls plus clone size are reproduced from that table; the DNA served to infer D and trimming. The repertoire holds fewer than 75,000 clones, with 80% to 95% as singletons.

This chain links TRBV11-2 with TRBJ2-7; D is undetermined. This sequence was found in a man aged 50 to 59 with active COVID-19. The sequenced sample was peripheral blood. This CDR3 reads CASSLTPGYEQYF. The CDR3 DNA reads TGTGCCAGCAGCCTCACCCCGGGCTACGAGCAGTACTTC.